This T cell receptor (beta chain) was sequenced during a study of regulatory T cells in long-lasting Graves disease. Time point described: newly diagnosed GD, antithyroid drugs for less than 3 months. The TCR library was made from RNA that had been extracted from PBMCs in TRIzol. HTBI primers from iRepertoire and Arm-PCR of CDR3 regions yielded the TCR beta libraries. The authors' processing: Identified segments across samples numbered roughly 62 TRBV and about 13 TRBJ. From the multiplex PCR reads, TCRdb called clonotypes with MiXCR, one entry per CDR3 protein. TCRdb, not the authors, supplied the V and J calls. The table has about 370,000 distinct CDR3 sequences, roughly 15% seen once. The V gene's germline CDR1 is SGHNT and CDR2 YENEEA. With V trimmed by 5 bases and J by 3 bases, 5 bases remained unmatched. The CDR3 covers 17 residues. This clonotype was seen many times.

The chain carries TRBV11-3 and TRBJ2-2, with TRBD2 identical over 14 bases. Sequenced here: peripheral blood mononuclear cells (PBMCs), sampled at new diagnosis, from a patient treated with antithyroid drugs. This TCR was recovered from a female donor with Graves disease. The chain's CDR3 is CASSPTSGRAYTGELFF. The CDR3 DNA sequence: TGTGCCAGCAGCCCGACTAGCGGGAGGGCGTACACCGGGGAGCTGTTTTTT. The whole variable domain, filled in from reference TRBV11-3 and TRBJ2-2, reads EAGVVQSPRYKIIEKKQPVAFWCNPISGHNTLYWYLQNLGQGPELLIRYENEEAVDDSQLPKDRFSAERLKGVDSTLKIQPAELGDSAVYLCASSPTSGRAYTGELFFGEGSRLTVL.